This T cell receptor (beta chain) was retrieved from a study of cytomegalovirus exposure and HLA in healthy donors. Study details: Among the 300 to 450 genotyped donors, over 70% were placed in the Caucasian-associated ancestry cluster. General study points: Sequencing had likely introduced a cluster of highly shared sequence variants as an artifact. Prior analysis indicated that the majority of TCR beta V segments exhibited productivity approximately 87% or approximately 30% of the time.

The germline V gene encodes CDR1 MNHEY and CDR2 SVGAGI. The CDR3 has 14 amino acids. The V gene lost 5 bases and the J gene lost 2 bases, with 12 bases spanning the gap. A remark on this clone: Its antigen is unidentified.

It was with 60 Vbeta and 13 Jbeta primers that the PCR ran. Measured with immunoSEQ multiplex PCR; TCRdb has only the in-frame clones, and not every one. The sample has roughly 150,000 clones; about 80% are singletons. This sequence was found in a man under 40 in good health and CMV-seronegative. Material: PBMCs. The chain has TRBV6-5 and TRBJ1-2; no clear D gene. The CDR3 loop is CASSREFLNYGYTF. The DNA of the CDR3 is TGTGCCAGCAGTAGGGAGTTCCTCAACTATGGCTACACCTTC.